Sequencing of this T cell receptor beta chain was carried out in a study of CD8 T cells in ankylosing spondylitis. Study conclusions and caveats: About 8 highly homologous variants made up a TCR beta motif that seemed to typify ankylosing spondylitis blood. In the blood and synovial fluid of reactive arthritis, some motif variants had been previously reported.

Trimming stripped 8 bases from V and 0 bases from J, with 13 bases between. This CDR3 is built from 13 residues. Germline-derived CDR1 and CDR2 are SQVTM and ANQGSEA. This clonotype was detected once. The antigen remains unidentified. TCRdb itself ran the 5' RACE reads through MiXCR, one entry per CDR3 protein. Among roughly 700,000 distinct CDR3 sequences, roughly 20% were seen once, and the ten largest hold under 20%. The gene calls are TRBV29-1 and TRBJ2-5, with TRBD2 as a possible D gene (6 bases). The origin of this receptor is a male donor with ankylosing spondylitis. Input material: blood, either unsorted or a sorted T cell fraction (not recorded which). The CDR3 loop reads CSSRGGNQETQYF. The CDR3 DNA reads as TGCAGCTCCCGGGGAGGAAACCAAGAGACCCAGTACTTC.